This T cell receptor (beta chain) was identified during a study of graft-versus-host responses after intestinal transplantation. Study in general: Grafts were multivisceral, liver-intestinal, or isolated intestinal. For 3 to 4 years after anti-thymocyte globulin induction, all recipients took tacrolimus and steroids.

In germline, CDR1 is SGHTS, CDR2 YDEGEE. The CDR3 covers 19 residues. The V gene lost 2 bases and the J gene lost 4 bases, with 22 bases spanning the gap. This table comes from immunoSEQ multiplex PCR, and its TCRdb copy is limited to in-frame clones, with some not included. The sample has under 6,000 clones, 25% to 35% seen once. Co-plating was performed using about 200,000 CFSE-labeled responder cells and about 200,000 irradiated, violet-dye-labeled stimulator cells. This chain connects TRBV5-8 to TRBJ2-6; possible D gene TRBD1, 6 bases. The sequence came from a human patient who was an organ donor for intestinal transplantation. Source: alloreactive CD8+ T cells from a mixed lymphocyte reaction culture, taken before transplantation. Subset in this sample: CFSE-low proliferating T cells sorted from roughly 6-day pre-transplant mixed lymphocyte reaction (GvH or HvG direction). The CDR3 loop reads CASSLTRDIPSPGANVLTF. CDR3 DNA sequence: TGTGCCAGCAGCTTAACTAGGGACATCCCCTCCCCCGGGGCCAACGTCCTGACTTTC.